This T cell receptor beta chain was identified during a study of identical twins (dated by TCRdb to the mid-2010s). Regarding the research as a whole: To test whether fetal clonotypes persist, this study deep-sequenced TCR alpha and beta repertoires from monozygotic twins, from unrelated adults of various ages, and from cord blood. To rule out contamination, replicate twin experiments were performed at different times with different library preparation protocols.

From its cysteine to its phenylalanine, the CDR3 spans 16 amino acids. Of all the DNA, just the CDR3 is kept, 48 bases in frame from base 1. The germline V gene gives CDR1 as ENHRY and CDR2 as SYGVKD. All donors were healthy Caucasians. The method behind the library was 5' RACE. This sample was sequenced with an Illumina HiSeq 2000. Template switching introduced a universal primer binding site; the final cDNA contained a unique molecular identifier, enabling accurate counting of TCR cDNA molecules. Specific primers in the conserved constant-segment region were used to synthesize first-strand cDNA for the TCR alpha and beta chains. To control for contamination, every cDNA library carried two barcodes: a SMART-Mk sample barcode plus Illumina barcodes. Two successive PCR steps introduced TruSeq adapter sequences along with Illumina sample barcodes. Sequencing of the TCR alpha and beta cDNA libraries was done on the Illumina HiSeq platform using custom primers. The source study handled its data this way. Unique molecular identifiers were extracted from raw reads with MiGEC, and CDR3 positions were determined with MiXCR. Recombination models were inferred per individual with the repgenHMM and IGoR tools using an EM algorithm. The tcR package in R was used for shared clonotype analysis, with sharing normalized by the product of cloneset sizes. Out-of-frame nonproductive sequences were analyzed to study raw recombination free of thymic and clonal selection effects. The raw public reads went through TCRdb reprocessing: fastp at Q25, MiXCR clone calling, in-frame beta chains kept. Here each entry gathers all rows of one CDR3 protein and keeps the most common genes and DNA. TCRdb, not the original authors, processed these V and J calls. The sample profile shows 1.5 million to 2 million distinct CDR3 sequences; about 32% of them were found once. The ten largest clones represent approximately 0.25% of the sample.

What the research found in general, with its limitations: Because the same donors could not be followed over many years, the conclusions depended on cross-sectional statistical analysis. In beta out-of-frame sequences, excess twin sharing was weaker, because having fewer shared sequences lowered the signal-to-noise ratio. Compared with coincidental sharing between unrelated individuals, out-of-frame TCR alpha sequences shared between twins showed an excess of sequences with low generation probability. Abundant cord blood beta clonotypes had fewer insertions, young adult naive repertoires showed a similar but weaker trend, and memory repertoires showed no such trend. Invariant T cells such as MAIT and iNKT could partly confound zero-insertion analyses, although diverse VJ usage argued against such confounding for most clonotypes. Recombination models systematically underestimated out-of-frame TCR alpha sharing in monozygotic twins but agreed with sharing between unrelated individuals.

As concerns this clonotype: Its specific antigen is unknown. Base qualities are missing; no much larger clone stands one base away.

Rearrangement joined TRBV10-3 to TRBJ2-1; 8 bases in between match TRBD2. The DNA end lines up better with TRBJ2-7; the J call may be wrong. The material sequenced was cord blood. The TCR originated in a newborn girl in good health. The CDR3 region reads CAISETSAGSYNEQYF. The nucleotides are TGTGCCATCTCAGAGACTAGCGCTGGCTCCTACAATGAGCAGTACTTC.